This T cell receptor (beta chain) was profiled in a study of vaccination effects on CD4 cells after COVID-19 (dated by TCRdb to about 2022). General notes on the study: Two doses of either the BNT162b2 or the mRNA-1273 mRNA SARS-CoV-2 vaccine were administered to participants. SARS-CoV-2 spike-specific CD4+ TCR repertoires were compared before and after mRNA vaccination in COVID-19 convalescent patients and in infection-naive vaccine recipients. Altogether, 10 COVID-19 convalescent patients and a few SARS-CoV-2-naive healthy vaccine recipients made up the full study. In the study, cultures from other donors were sequenced using the Oncomine TCR Beta short-read assay on an Illumina iSeq 100.

The library came from the immunoSEQ multiplex PCR assay. DNA from the cultured, isolated CD4+ T cells was subjected to TCR beta CDR3 sequencing. On the study's bioinformatics: Non-productive TCR sequences were discarded, and reads were trimmed to the CDR3 region, with only CDR3s of 7 or more amino acids retained. Antigen-specific clonotypes were identified using the MANAFEST web app by comparison of expansion in peptide wells against reference cultures. To be called positive, a clone needed expansion at FDR<0.05 compared with the reference and with all other wells, an odds ratio greater than 5, and a frequency greater than 0.1% in two replicate wells. Cross-reactive clonotypes were defined as significantly expanded in SARS-CoV-2 spike wells and in at least one common cold coronavirus spike condition. Using the stringdist R package, CDR3 similarity was measured by Levenshtein distance, and unrooted trees were constructed with ape in R 3.6.1. TCRdb took this table from immuneACCESS and kept in-frame rearrangements with V and J called. Such tables lack part of the clones; where checked against another copy, unresolved V genes explain under half of the gap, and the rest is unexplained. V and J calls and clone size are given by that table; D and trimming were obtained from the DNA. The sample table contains about 73,000 clones; only one count was recorded for 78% of them. About 10% of the sample rests with the top ten.

In the ViraFEST assay, PBMC were stimulated with viral peptide pools, and antigen-specific CD4+ T cell clonotypes were then identified by expansion using TCR sequencing. After around eleven days of culture, CD4+ T cells were isolated with the EasySep CD4+ T cell isolation kit. The absence of prior SARS-CoV-2 infection in healthy vaccine recipients was confirmed by negative nucleocapsid antibodies before and after vaccination. Each well held roughly 2.2 million PBMC cultured in IMDM containing around 5.1% human AB serum, 8.5 to 10 IU/ml IL-2 and gentamicin, along with about 10 ug/ml peptides. Half of the culture medium was replaced with fresh IL-2-containing medium on days 3 and 7. Unless noted otherwise, every peptide stimulation condition was grown in triplicate wells. Using Ficoll-Paque Plus gradient centrifugation, PBMC were separated from whole blood and then either used fresh or cryopreserved at -140C. The overlapping peptide pools covered the spike proteins of SARS-CoV-2 as well as those of the common cold coronaviruses HCoV-NL63, HCoV-OC43 and HCoV-229E. Genomic DNA was extracted from cultured CD4+ T cells with the QIAamp micro DNA kit.

The CDR3 covers 16 residues, taking in both the cysteine and the phenylalanine. Only CDR3 DNA remains: 48 bases, in frame from the first base. Clipping removes 1 base from V and 4 bases from J, with 6 as the unmatched junction base count. Reading the germline V gene gives CDR1 LGHNT and CDR2 FRNRAP. Remarks on this clone: Its antigen is still unknown. Per-nucleotide qualities are absent, and no much larger clonotype sits a single base away.

The investigation overall reported the following: Clones induced by infection and clones induced by vaccination both contracted markedly at late timepoints after vaccination, which fits with T cell responses waning over time. Among healthy vaccine recipients, nearly all vaccine-induced clones were SARS-CoV-2 mono-reactive, and only 1 of 255 was cross-reactive with common cold coronaviruses. The study was limited by a small number of convalescent patients and lacked early post-infection timepoints.

The source is a human donor who received a COVID-19 vaccine. Source: CD4+ T cells from PBMCs cultured with SARS-CoV-2 spike peptides, taken before COVID-19 vaccination. This sample's cell subset or site label indicates: SARS-CoV-2 spike overlapping peptide pool stimulation. This chain joins TRBV12-5 to TRBJ1-5; TRBD1 matches 8 bases in the middle. CDR3 region: CASGLARTGWNQPQHF. The sequence in DNA is TGTGCTAGTGGTTTGGCGAGGACAGGGTGGAATCAGCCCCAGCATTTT.